The 14 T cell receptor beta chains presented below share a single source sample, sequenced in a study of blood T cell repertoires in COVID-19. Generated by immunoSEQ multiplex PCR, the TCRdb table keeps only in-frame clones and is missing some. The sample comprises more than 100,000 clones, roughly 90% of which are singletons, and more than 15% rests with the top ten. The specimen sequenced was peripheral blood. Receptors originate from a middle-aged man with active or convalescent COVID-19.

The rearrangement links TRBV5-6 to TRBJ1-6; TRBD1 agrees at 7 bases. V lost 4 bases, J lost 7 bases, and 11 bases stayed unmatched. The CDR3 has 16 amino acids. Germline CDR1 SGHDT, CDR2 YYEEEE. The CDR3 DNA sequence: TGTGCCAGCAGCCTCGAGCCAGGGGGTTGGAATTCACCCCTCCACTTT. Amino acid sequence: CASSLEPGGWNSPLHF.

The CDR3 DNA reads TGTGCCAGCAGTGAAGCCGGGGCGGGACATCAGCCCCAGCATTTT. It encodes CASSEAGAGHQPQHF. The V call is TRBV6-1, the J call TRBJ1-5; the D gene is possibly TRBD1 (5 bases). CDR3 length equals 15 residues. Germline CDR1 MNHNS, CDR2 SASEGT. V lost 0 bases and J lost 5, with 11 bases in between.

This clone appeared a single time. The chain uses TRBV29-1 and TRBJ2-3; 14 nucleotides align to TRBD2. J lost 0 bases, V lost 7 bases, and 6 bases had no gene match. The CDR3 runs to 16 residues. Germline CDR1 SQVTM, CDR2 ANQGSEA. The CDR3 region is CSAGTSGRESTDTQYF. In DNA, the CDR3 is TGCAGCGCAGGGACTAGCGGGAGAGAAAGCACAGATACGCAGTATTTT.

The V call is TRBV9, the J call TRBJ2-1; D uncertain. Germline CDR1 reads SGDLS; CDR2 reads YYNGEE. The CDR3 extends over 14 amino acids. With 4 bases removed from V and 5 bases from J, the gap between germline ends came to 13 bases. CDR3 region: CASSLKTVDNEQFF. As DNA, the CDR3 is TGTGCCAGCAGCTTAAAAACGGTAGACAATGAGCAGTTCTTC.

This chain connects TRBV7-8 to TRBJ2-7; no definite D call. Germline CDR1 SGHVS, CDR2 FQNEAQ. V lost 5 bases and J 3 bases, leaving 5 bases between the germline ends. The CDR3 has 11 amino acids. As DNA, the CDR3 is TGTGCCAGCAGCGATAGCTACGAGCAGTACTTC. Its protein is CASSDSYEQYF. The full variable domain, with the rest looked up from reference TRBV7-8 and TRBJ2-7, is GAGVSQSPRYKVAKRGQDVALRCDPISGHVSLFWYQQALGQGPEFLTYFQNEAQLDKSGLPSDRFFAERPEGSVSTLKIQRTQQEDSAVYLCASSDSYEQYFGPGTRLTVT.

CDR3 loop: CASRERHRGAQRTEAFF. Written as DNA, the CDR3 is TGTGCCAGCAGGGAACGGCACAGGGGAGCCCAACGGACTGAAGCTTTCTTT. The genes are TRBV6-1 and TRBJ1-1; 7 bases match TRBD1. Germline CDR1 and CDR2: MNHNS and SASEGT. Trimming cost V 6 bases and J 5 bases; bases outside gene matches: 18. This CDR3 comprises 17 residues.

V and J are TRBV5-1 and TRBJ2-7; tentative D call: TRBD1 (6 bases). The germline CDR1 and CDR2 sequences are SGHRS and YFSETQ. The CDR3 has 15 residues. Between the trimmed V and J ends, which lost 2 bases and 1 base, there was a span of 13 bases. This CDR3 is CASSFSYGQSYEQYF. The CDR3 coding sequence is TGCGCCAGCAGCTTCAGCTACGGACAGTCCTACGAGCAGTACTTC.

This clone was picked up one time. The chain links TRBV6-1 to TRBJ2-7; D might be TRBD1 (6 bases). Trimming removed 2 bases at V and 7 bases at J, with 21 bases between. Looked up from germline, CDR1 is MNHNS and CDR2 is SASEGT. The CDR3 spans 16 residues. CDR3 nucleotides: TGTGCCAGCAGTGAAAGGGTAGGGGGACCCTTGGAGGAGCAGTACTTC. Translating gives CASSERVGGPLEEQYF.

The rearrangement joins TRBV29-1 to TRBJ1-1, with D perhaps TRBD1 (5 bases). V was cut by 6 bases and J by 5 bases, with 10 bases left in between. Per the germline V gene, CDR1 is SQVTM and CDR2 is ANQGSEA. The CDR3 extends over 11 amino acids. CDR3 sequence reads: CSVADTTEAFF. CDR3 DNA: TGCAGCGTCGCGGACACGACTGAAGCTTTCTTT.

The rearrangement joins TRBV27 to TRBJ1-6; a weak D match, TRBD1 (5 bases). V was trimmed by 5 bases and J by 9 bases, leaving 26 bases between them. The germline V gene encodes CDR1 MNHEY and CDR2 SMNVEV (reference sequence). There are 18 residues in the CDR3. This CDR3 is CASSPIYPSREGGSPLHF. CDR3 in DNA: TGTGCCAGCAGTCCAATATATCCCTCCAGGGAGGGTGGTTCACCCCTCCACTTT.

This clone was seen a single time. V and J are TRBV30 and TRBJ1-5; tentative D call: TRBD1 (6 bases). In germline, CDR1 is GTSNPN, CDR2 SVGIG (reference sequence). The ends were cut back, 3 bases at V and 5 bases at J, with 14 bases in the middle. The CDR3 spans 14 residues. CDR3 DNA sequence: TGTGCCTGGAGGGACAGCCTAGTTGATCAGCCCCAGCATTTT. Translation: CAWRDSLVDQPQHF. The full variable domain, rest sourced from reference TRBV30 and TRBJ1-5, is SQTIHQWPATLVQPVGSPLSLECTVEGTSNPNLYWYRQAAGRGLQLLFYSVGIGQISSEVPQNLSASRPQDRQFILSSKKLLLSDSGFYLCAWRDSLVDQPQHFGDGTRLSIL.

V gene TRBV6-5 combines with J gene TRBJ1-3; no clear D. V lost 3 bases and J lost 1, with 4 bases in between. This CDR3 has 13 residues. In germline, CDR1 is MNHEY, CDR2 SVGAGI. CDR3 coding DNA: TGTGCCAGCAGTTATAATTCTGGAAACACCATATATTTT. It codes for CASSYNSGNTIYF.

The chain links TRBV5-4 to TRBJ2-7; 11 bases agree with TRBD1. The CDR3 length is 15 residues. The V gene end was trimmed by 3 bases and the J gene end by 5 bases; junction bases not matched to a gene: 7. The V gene's germline CDR1 is SGHNT and CDR2 YYREEE (reference sequence). The chain's CDR3 is CASSSRTGGTDEQYF. CDR3 sequence (DNA): TGTGCCAGCAGCTCTCGGACAGGGGGCACGGACGAGCAGTACTTC.

The chain is built from TRBV5-1 and TRBJ2-5; D is perhaps TRBD1 (5 bases). Germline V gene sequence: CDR1 SGHRS, CDR2 YFSETQ. The CDR3 is 14 amino acids. V was pared by 6 bases and J by 2 bases, with 14 bases between. Written as DNA, the CDR3 is TGCGCCAGCATGCGACAGAGCCCACAAGAGACCCAGTACTTC. Protein product: CASMRQSPQETQYF.